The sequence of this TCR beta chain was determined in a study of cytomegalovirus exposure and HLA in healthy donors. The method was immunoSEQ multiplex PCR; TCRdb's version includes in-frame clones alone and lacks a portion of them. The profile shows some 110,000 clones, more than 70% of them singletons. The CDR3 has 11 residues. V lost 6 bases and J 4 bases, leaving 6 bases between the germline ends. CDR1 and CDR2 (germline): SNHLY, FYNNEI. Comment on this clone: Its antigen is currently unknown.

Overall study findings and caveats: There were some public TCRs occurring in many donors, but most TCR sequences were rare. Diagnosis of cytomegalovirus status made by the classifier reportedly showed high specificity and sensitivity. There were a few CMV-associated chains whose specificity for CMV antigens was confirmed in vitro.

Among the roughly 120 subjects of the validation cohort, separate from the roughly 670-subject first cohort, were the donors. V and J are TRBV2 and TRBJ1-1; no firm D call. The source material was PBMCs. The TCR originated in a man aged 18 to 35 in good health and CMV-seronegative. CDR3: CASSRVTEAFF. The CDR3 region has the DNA TGTGCCAGCAGCCGCGTCACTGAAGCTTTCTTT.